This TCR beta chain was retrieved from a study of T cell changes during pregnancy in multiple sclerosis (dated by TCRdb to about 2019). Turning to the overall study: In women with multiple sclerosis, the researchers looked at how the T cell repertoire shifted as pregnancy progressed.

In the germline V gene, CDR1 corresponds to SGHNT and CDR2 to YENEEA. From the cysteine up to the phenylalanine, the CDR3 has a length of 15 residues. Only the CDR3 part of the read is kept: 45 bases, read in frame from the first base. V is reduced by 5 bases and J by 2 bases, leaving a spacing of 13 bases between them. As for this clone: This receptor's antigen is unknown. Base qualities are missing; no much larger clone stands one base away.

Libraries were built with the immunoSEQ multiplex PCR assay. TCRdb took over this immuneACCESS table, retaining in-frame rearrangements with V and J assigned. Such tables are incomplete; in checked studies, under half of the missing clones stem from an unresolved V gene, and the remainder is unexplained. The table for this sample lists approximately 80,000 clones; 94% of them were counted only once. The top ten clonotypes cover roughly 2.5% of the sample. Sequencing was performed on peripheral blood, taken in the third trimester of pregnancy. This receptor was obtained from a female donor with multiple sclerosis, enrolled in a pregnancy study. The chain links TRBV11-3 with TRBJ2-1; 6 matching bases give a weak D call of TRBD2. The CDR3 corresponds to CASSTRDSPYNEQFF. The nucleotides are TGTGCCAGCAGCACGCGGGACTCCCCCTACAATGAGCAGTTCTTC.